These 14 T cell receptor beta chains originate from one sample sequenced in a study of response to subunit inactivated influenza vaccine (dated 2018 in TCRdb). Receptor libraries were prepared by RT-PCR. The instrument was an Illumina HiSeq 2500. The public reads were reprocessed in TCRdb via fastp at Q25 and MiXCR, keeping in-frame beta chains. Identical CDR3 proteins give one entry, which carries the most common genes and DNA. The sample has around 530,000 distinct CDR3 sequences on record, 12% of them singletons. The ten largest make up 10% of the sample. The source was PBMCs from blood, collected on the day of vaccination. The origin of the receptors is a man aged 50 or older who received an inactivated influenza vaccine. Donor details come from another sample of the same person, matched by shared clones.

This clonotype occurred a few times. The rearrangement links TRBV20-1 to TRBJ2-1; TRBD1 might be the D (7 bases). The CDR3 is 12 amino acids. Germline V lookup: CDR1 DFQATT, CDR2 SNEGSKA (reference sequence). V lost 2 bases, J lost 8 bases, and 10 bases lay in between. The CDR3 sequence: CSARTGDYEQFF. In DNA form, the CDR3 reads TGCAGTGCTAGAACAGGGGACTATGAGCAGTTCTTC.

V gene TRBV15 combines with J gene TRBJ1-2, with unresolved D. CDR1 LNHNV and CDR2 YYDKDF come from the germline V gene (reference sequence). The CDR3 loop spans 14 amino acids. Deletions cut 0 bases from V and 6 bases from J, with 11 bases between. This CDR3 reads CATSRDSGSHGYTF. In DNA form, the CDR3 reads TGTGCCACCAGCAGAGATTCTGGTTCCCATGGCTACACCTTC.

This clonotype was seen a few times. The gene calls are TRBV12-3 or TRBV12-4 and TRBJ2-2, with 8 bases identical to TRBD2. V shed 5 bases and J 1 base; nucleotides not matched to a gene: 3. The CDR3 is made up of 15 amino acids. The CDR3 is CASSILAGNTGELFF. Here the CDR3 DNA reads TGTGCCAGCAGTATCCTAGCGGGGAACACCGGGGAGCTGTTTTTT.

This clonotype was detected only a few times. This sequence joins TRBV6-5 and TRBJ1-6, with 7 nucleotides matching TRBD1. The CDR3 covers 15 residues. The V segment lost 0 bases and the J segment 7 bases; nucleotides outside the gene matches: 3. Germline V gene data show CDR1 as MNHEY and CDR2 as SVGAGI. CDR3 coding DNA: TGTGCCAGCAGTTACTCTTACAGGGGCAATTCACCCCTCCACTTT. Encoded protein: CASSYSYRGNSPLHF.

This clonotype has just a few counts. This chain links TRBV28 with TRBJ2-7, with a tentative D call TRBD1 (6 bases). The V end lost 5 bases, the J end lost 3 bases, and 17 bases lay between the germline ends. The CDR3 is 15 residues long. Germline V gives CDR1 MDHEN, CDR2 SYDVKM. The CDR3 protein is CASSGAQGNNYEQYF. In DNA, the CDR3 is TGTGCCAGCAGTGGGGCTCAGGGGAACAACTACGAGCAGTACTTC.

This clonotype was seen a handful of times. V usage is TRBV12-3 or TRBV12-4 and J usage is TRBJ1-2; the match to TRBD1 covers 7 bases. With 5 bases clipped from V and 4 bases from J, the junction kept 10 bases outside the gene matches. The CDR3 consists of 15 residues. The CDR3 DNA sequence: TGTGCCAGCAGTCCCAGACAGGGTAGGAGCTATGGCTACACCTTC. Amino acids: CASSPRQGRSYGYTF.

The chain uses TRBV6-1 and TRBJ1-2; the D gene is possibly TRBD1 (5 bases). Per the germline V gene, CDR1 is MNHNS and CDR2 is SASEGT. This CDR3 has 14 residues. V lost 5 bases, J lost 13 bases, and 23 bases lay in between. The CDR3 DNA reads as TGTGCCAGCAGTCCCCGGGACCGGGCATGGAGTTGCACCTTC. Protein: CASSPRDRAWSCTF.

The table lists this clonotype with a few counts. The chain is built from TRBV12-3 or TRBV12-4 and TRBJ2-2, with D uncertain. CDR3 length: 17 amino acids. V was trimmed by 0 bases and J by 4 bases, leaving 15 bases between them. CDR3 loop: CASSLAGRVLSTGELFF. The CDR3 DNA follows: TGTGCCAGCAGTTTAGCGGGTAGGGTTCTAAGCACCGGGGAGCTGTTTTTT.

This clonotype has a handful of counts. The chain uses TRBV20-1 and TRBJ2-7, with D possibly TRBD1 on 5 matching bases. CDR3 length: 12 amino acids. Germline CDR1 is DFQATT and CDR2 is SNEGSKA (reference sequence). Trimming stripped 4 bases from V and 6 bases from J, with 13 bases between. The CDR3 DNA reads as TGCAGTGCTAACAGGCCTCCCGCCGAGCAGTACTTC. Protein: CSANRPPAEQYF.

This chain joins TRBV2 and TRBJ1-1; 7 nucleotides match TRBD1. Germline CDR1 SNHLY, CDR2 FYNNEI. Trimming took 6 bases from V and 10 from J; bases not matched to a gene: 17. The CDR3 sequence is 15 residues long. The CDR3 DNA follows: TGTGCCAGCAGCCACATACGACAGGGTTTCGTGGCAGCTTTCTTT. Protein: CASSHIRQGFVAAFF.

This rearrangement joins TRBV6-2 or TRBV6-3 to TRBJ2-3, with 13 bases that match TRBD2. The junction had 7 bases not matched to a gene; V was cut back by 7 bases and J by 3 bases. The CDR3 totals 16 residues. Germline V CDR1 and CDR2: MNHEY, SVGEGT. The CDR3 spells CASITGLAGATDTQYF. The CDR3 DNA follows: TGTGCCAGCATCACCGGACTAGCGGGAGCGACAGATACGCAGTATTTT.

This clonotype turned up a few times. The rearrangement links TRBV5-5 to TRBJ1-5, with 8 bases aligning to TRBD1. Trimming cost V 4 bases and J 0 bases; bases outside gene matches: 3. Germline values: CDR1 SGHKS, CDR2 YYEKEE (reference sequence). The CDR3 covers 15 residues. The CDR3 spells CASSHRGSSNQPQHF. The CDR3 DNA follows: TGTGCCAGCAGCCACAGGGGGAGTAGCAATCAGCCCCAGCATTTT.

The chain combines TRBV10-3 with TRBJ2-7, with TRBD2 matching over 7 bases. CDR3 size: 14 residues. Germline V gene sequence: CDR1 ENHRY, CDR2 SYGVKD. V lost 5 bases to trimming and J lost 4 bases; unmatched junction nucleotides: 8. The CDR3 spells CAISIAGDRYEQYF. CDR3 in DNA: TGTGCCATCAGTATAGCGGGTGACCGATACGAGCAGTACTTC.

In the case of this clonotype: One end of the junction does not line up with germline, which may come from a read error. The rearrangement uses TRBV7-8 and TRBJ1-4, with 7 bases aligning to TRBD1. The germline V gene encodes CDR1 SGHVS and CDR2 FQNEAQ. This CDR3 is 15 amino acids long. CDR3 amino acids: CASSLRQGGSERLFF. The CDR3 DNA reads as TGTGCCAGCAGCTTACGGCAGGGGGGTAGTGAAAGACTGTTTTTT.